This T cell receptor beta chain came from a study of cytomegalovirus exposure and HLA in healthy donors (dated by TCRdb to 2016 to 2017). Background for the entire study: An earlier analysis of around 600 of the donors reported 250 to 300 Gb of sequence data and some 100 million unique TCR beta sequences from 150 million to 200 million T cells. An early release covering 550 to 700 HLA-typed donors comprised about 290 gigabases of sequencing data and around 86 million unique TCR sequences. Among the approximately 400 genotyped donors, approximately 76% belonged to the genetic ancestry cluster associated with self-reported Caucasian donors. The study aimed to test whether signatures of past pathogen exposure could be identified by cataloging public T cell receptors. Using immunosequencing, the study profiled T cell repertoires from 640 or so subjects and related those repertoires to cytomegalovirus serostatus. Along with the roughly 700-subject first cohort, a separate validation cohort of over a hundred different subjects was used. To predict cytomegalovirus infection status, the study combined high-throughput TCR immunosequencing, statistical association of individual TCRs with disease status, and machine learning. A later analysis re-examined previously published TCR beta repertoires from hundreds of donors and added high-resolution HLA genotyping to investigate patterns of TCR occurrence. Rather than using new phenotypic data, the later analysis identified candidate immune exposures from TCR beta sequences and from how often those sequences occurred across donors. An earlier analysis of 500 to 750 of the donors applied high-throughput TCR beta sequencing to assess whether each TCR beta V gene segment acted as functional or pseudogenic. Alongside the repertoire data, information on donor age, sex, ethnicity and CMV serostatus was compiled. A later genetic analysis took genome-wide SNP genotypes for about three fifths of the 666 donors and used that subset as a discovery cohort. All discovery cohort repertoires had been generated on a single sequencing platform. HLA typing covered class I and class II loci at four-digit resolution. Typing coverage varied by locus: roughly 629-640 donors for A, B, C, DRB1 and DQB1; around 560 for DQA1; more than 600 for DPA1; 450 to 480 for DPB1. About five DR-DQ haplotypes were handled as single units for association and clustering, since linkage in the cohort was strong. On average, roughly 240,000 unique TCR beta nucleotide sequences were sequenced per donor among about 400 genotyped donors of the cohort, with roughly 18% of those sequences being non-productive. The research as a whole found: Correlated functional status among segregating V segments might be attributable to linkage disequilibrium, but an unknown experimental factor could not be ruled out. While some public TCRs were present in many individuals, most TCR sequences turned up only very rarely across donors. An earlier analysis of some 560 of the donors showed that most TCR beta V segments appeared in productive rearrangements either about 87% or about 30% of the time, which broadly matched IMGT annotations. The classifier was reported to diagnose cytomegalovirus status with high specificity and sensitivity in both the original and validation cohorts. In a later analysis, 16,951 TCR beta sequences were associated with specific HLA alleles at a false discovery rate of 0.05. In a later genetic analysis, fewer N-insertions in productive TCRs were reported among donors in an Asian-associated ancestry cluster than the approximately 630-donor mean. In vitro tests confirmed that a few of the cytomegalovirus-associated TCR beta chains recognize cytomegalovirus antigens. Sequencing depth was assumed to be roughly uniform across donors in the presence/absence analyses, though that assumption may not hold. HLA typing was unavailable for some donors at each locus, so association tests used only the typed subset. A further reported finding was that TCR beta sequences accurately predicted the HLA-A and HLA-B alleles for most subjects in the first cohort. For the cohort, immune exposure information was limited to CMV serostatus. According to a later analysis, parvovirus B19, influenza, CMV and Epstein-Barr virus appeared linked to several top co-occurrence clusters. The study listed 150 to 200 TCR beta chains as associated with cytomegalovirus. When HLA alleles, especially DR and DQ, strongly co-occurred, TCR associations were difficult to assign to individual alleles. The authors suggested that the approach could potentially be extended to other disease states and immunological phenotypes. In this cohort, only TCR beta chains were sequenced, and detectable features were limited by the absence of alpha or paired-chain data. A later analysis found that TCR association rates varied across HLA loci, with DRB1 alleles showing the most associated TCRs and HLA-C alleles the fewest. The sequencing pipeline was judged likely to have produced a cluster of highly shared sequence variants as a technical artifact. In a later analysis, most CMV-associated TCR beta chains were found to appear HLA-restricted, with HLA associations seemingly driven largely by CMV exposure. Because counts were too low, roughly 18 rarely observed V segments, including chromosome 9 orphons, were left out of the earlier analysis of over 550 of the donors. In a later analysis, HLA-associated TCR beta chains showed more clonal expansion and lower generation probabilities than non-associated chains that were equally common. An association between a missense DCLRE1C variant and V-gene and J-gene trimming of TCR beta chains was found in a later genetic analysis and replicated in an independent cohort.

The cohort was made up of roughly 670 healthy bone marrow donors. At the time of sampling, every cohort member was nominally healthy, though immune exposures that went unrecorded were likely present. The donor tested CMV seronegative, placing the donor among the 350 to 400 seronegative members of the cohort. Every donor gave a peripheral blood sample, and the peripheral blood mononuclear cells from that sample were used for TCR beta sequencing. Genomic DNA was extracted from the blood cell samples with the Qiagen DNeasy Blood Extraction Kit. Library preparation used the immunoSEQ multiplex PCR assay. For the multiplex PCR, a mixture combining 60 forward primers for TCR Vbeta segments and 13 reverse primers for TCR Jbeta segments was used. Amplification of the CDR3 region of rearranged TCR beta genes was performed with a multiplex PCR assay on genomic DNA. On the Illumina HiSeq System, the amplified TCR beta libraries were sequenced as 87-base-pair reads. As for the authors' bioinformatics: In a later analysis, around 80 million unique TCR beta chains were counted across the 500 to 850 repertoires, and about 10 million of these chains were shared by at least two donors. A nearest-neighbor algorithm error-corrected the raw reads and collapsed the reads into unique sequences, merging closely related sequences to remove PCR and sequencing errors. To assign V, D and J gene segments, CDR3 sequences were aligned to IMGT reference sequences. For a sequence to be retained, a match of at least six nucleotides was required to both a V gene segment and a J gene segment. A rearrangement was called productive if the CDR3 had no stop codons and remained in frame with V and J, and every other rearrangement was called non-productive. Following IMGT convention, CDR3 was defined as the stretch from the second conserved V-encoded cysteine to the conserved J-encoded phenylalanine. The earlier analysis of about 500 of the donors excluded sequences that lacked an unambiguous match to a single V gene segment. An earlier analysis of 587 of the donors called V segments functional above 56.7% productive rearrangements and segregating when the between-donor standard deviation exceeded 5%. To diagnose cytomegalovirus status from the catalog of TCR beta chain sequences, a statistical classification framework was built. V and J gene assignment, in a later analysis, came from comparing TCR nucleotide sequences with IMGT/GENE-DB human TR gene sequences. A later analysis assigned CDR3 sequences and most-parsimonious VDJ recombination scenarios with the TCRdist pipeline. In a later analysis, each TCR beta chain was defined by its CDR3 amino acid sequence together with its V-gene family, and reads lacking a unique V-gene family were excluded. To address suspected cross-contamination and a sequencing artifact, a later analysis removed 592 highly shared, low-generation-probability nucleotide sequences. In a later analysis, a clonal expansion index for each public chain was calculated from normalized within-repertoire ranks of inferred template counts. In a later analysis, generation probabilities were computed using a VDJ recombination model fitted to out-of-frame rearrangements, and the results were checked against IGoR. A later analysis scored TCR-TCR, TCR-HLA and TCR-CMV co-occurrence with hypergeometric tests, applying a repertoire-size bias correction to TCR pairs. To estimate false discovery rates, a later analysis permuted the HLA or CMV assignments 20 times. In a later analysis, co-occurring TCRs were grouped using DBSCAN, with TCRdist sequence similarity added in when clustering inside HLA-allele-positive subsets. Repertoires with fewer than 30,000 or more than 120,000 public chains, plus five repertoires with anomalous nucleotide sharing, were excluded from co-occurrence clustering. TCRdb took over this immuneACCESS table, retaining in-frame rearrangements with V and J assigned. Such tables are incomplete; in checked studies, under half of the missing clones stem from an unresolved V gene, and the remainder is unexplained. V, J and clone size derive from that table, while D and trimming were established from the DNA sequence. For this sample there are over 65,000 clones; roughly 77% appear just once. Of the sample, over 2% falls within the top ten clones.

Details on this clone: Its antigen is unknown. Within one base of it there is no much larger clone, and no base qualities were kept.

Material for sequencing was PBMCs. This TCR was sampled from a man aged 40-49 years in good health and CMV-seronegative.

Read as DNA, the sequence is TGTGCCAGCAGTCAGCGTATTAGCAATCAGCCCCAGCATTTT. It encodes CASSQRISNQPQHF. This chain joins TRBV28 to TRBJ1-5, with the identity of the D gene unclear. The germline ends are 8 bases apart after V is trimmed by 5 bases and J by 0 bases. The CDR3, from cysteine to phenylalanine, totals 14 residues. Only the CDR3 region is kept as DNA, spanning 42 bases read in frame from base 1. CDR1 MDHEN and CDR2 SYDVKM were looked up in the germline V gene.